In this sample, the clone carrying this T cell receptor beta chain turned up once. This record belongs to a study of blood T cell repertoires in COVID-19. The wider study: Whether acute or convalescent, the COVID-19 samples came from the United States, Italy and Spain.

V gave up 5 bases and J gave up 9 bases; unmatched junction bases: 9. There are 13 residues in the CDR3. Per the germline V gene, CDR1 is LNHDA and CDR2 is SQIVND (reference sequence). Using immunoSEQ multiplex PCR, the repertoire was profiled, and TCRdb retains in-frame clones only, with some absent. The sample has 80,000 to 95,000 clones; roughly 71% are singletons. The chain recombines TRBV19 with TRBJ1-2, with TRBD1 matching over 7 bases. Sequences were obtained from peripheral blood. This TCR derives from a woman older than 75 with acute or convalescent COVID-19. The CDR3 region is CASSAGQSTSYTF. CDR3 DNA: TGTGCCAGTAGTGCGGGACAGAGCACGAGCTACACCTTC.